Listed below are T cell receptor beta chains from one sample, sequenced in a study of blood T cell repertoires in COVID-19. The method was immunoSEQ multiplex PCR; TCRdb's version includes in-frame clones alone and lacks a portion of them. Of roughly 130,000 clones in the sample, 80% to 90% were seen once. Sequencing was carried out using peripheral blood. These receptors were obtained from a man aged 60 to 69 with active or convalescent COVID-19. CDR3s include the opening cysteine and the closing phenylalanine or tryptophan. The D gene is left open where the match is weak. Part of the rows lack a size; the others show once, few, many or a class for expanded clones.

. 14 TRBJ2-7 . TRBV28 CASSSTGFSYEQYF TGTGCCAGCAGTTCAACAGGGTTCTCCTACGAGCAGTACTTC
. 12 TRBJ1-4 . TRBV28 CASSEIARKLFF TGTGCCAGCAGTGAGATCGCTCGAAAACTGTTTTTT
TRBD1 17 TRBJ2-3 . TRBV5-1 CASSLYSGTGRRDTQYF TGCGCCAGCAGCCTATACTCCGGGACAGGGCGGCGAGATACGCAGTATTTT
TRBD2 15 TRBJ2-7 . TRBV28 CASSLFGTSGYEQYF TGTGCCAGCAGTTTATTCGGGACTAGCGGCTACGAGCAGTACTTC
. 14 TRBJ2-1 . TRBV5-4 CASSKQLELNEQFF TGTGCCAGCAGCAAACAACTGGAGCTTAATGAGCAGTTCTTC
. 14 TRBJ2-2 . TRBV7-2 CASSLAYGSRELFF TGTGCCAGCAGCTTAGCATACGGGAGCCGGGAGCTGTTTTTT
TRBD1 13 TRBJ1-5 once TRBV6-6 CASRGGPDQPQHF TGTGCCAGCAGAGGGGGCCCGGATCAGCCCCAGCATTTT
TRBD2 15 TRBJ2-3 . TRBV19 CASSTGTTSKGSEYF TGTGCCAGTAGTACCGGGACTACCTCTAAAGGCTCAGAGTATTTT
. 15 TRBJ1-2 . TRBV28 CASSLVNRGTNGYTF TGTGCCAGCAGTTTAGTTAATCGGGGTACCAATGGCTACACCTTC
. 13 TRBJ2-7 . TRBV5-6 CASSLGVEGEQYF TGTGCCAGCAGCTTGGGCGTGGAGGGCGAGCAGTACTTC
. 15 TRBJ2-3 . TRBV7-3 CASSFPGRSTDTQYF TGTGCCAGCAGCTTCCCAGGGAGGTCCACAGATACGCAGTATTTT
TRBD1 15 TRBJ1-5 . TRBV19 CATARMDRGQKPQHF TGTGCCACCGCGAGGATGGACAGGGGGCAAAAGCCCCAGCATTTT
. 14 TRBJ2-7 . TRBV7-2 CASSLAPTVYEQYF TGTGCCAGCAGCTTAGCCCCGACAGTCTACGAGCAGTACTTC
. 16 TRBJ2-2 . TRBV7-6 CASSGLGHTNTGELFF TGTGCCAGCAGCGGTCTCGGACATACGAACACCGGGGAGCTGTTTTTT
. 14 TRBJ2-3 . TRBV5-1 CASSLTSSTDTQYF TGCGCCAGCAGCTTGACTAGCAGCACAGATACGCAGTATTTT
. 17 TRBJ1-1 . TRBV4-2 CASSQERIYTGSKEAFF TGTGCCAGCAGCCAAGAAAGGATATATACAGGGAGTAAAGAAGCTTTCTTT
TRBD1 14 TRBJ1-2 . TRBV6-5 CASRQNRDRYGYTF TGTGCCAGCAGACAGAACCGGGACAGATATGGCTACACCTTC
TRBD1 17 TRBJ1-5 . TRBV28 CASRPRTGPFSNQPQHF TGTGCCAGCAGACCTCGGACAGGTCCTTTCAGCAATCAGCCCCAGCATTTT
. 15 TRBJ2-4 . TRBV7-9 CASSHPGAGKNIQYF TGTGCCAGCAGCCACCCAGGGGCCGGCAAAAACATTCAGTACTTC
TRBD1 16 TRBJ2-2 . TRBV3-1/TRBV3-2 CASSQVTRGPTGELFF TGTGCCAGCAGCCAAGTTACAAGGGGGCCCACCGGGGAGCTGTTTTTT
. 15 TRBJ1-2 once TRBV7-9 CASSLDAGRRYGYTF TGTGCCAGCAGCTTAGATGCGGGGCGCAGATATGGCTACACCTTC
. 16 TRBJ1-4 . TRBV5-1 CASSLASGVVGEKLFF TGCGCCAGCAGCTTGGCCTCAGGGGTGGTGGGCGAAAAACTGTTTTTT
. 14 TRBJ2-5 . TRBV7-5 CARSLGTSQETQYF TGTGCCAGAAGCTTAGGGACTTCACAAGAGACCCAGTACTTC
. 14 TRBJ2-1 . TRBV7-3 CASSLGGSRNEQFF TGTGCCAGCAGCTTAGGCGGGTCTCGCAATGAGCAGTTCTTC
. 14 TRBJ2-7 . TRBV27 CASKPGTPREEQYF TGTGCCAGCAAGCCCGGGACTCCTCGGGAGGAGCAGTACTTC
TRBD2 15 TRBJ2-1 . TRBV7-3 CASSQSGSSHNEQFF TGTGCCAGCAGCCAAAGCGGGAGTTCCCACAATGAGCAGTTCTTC
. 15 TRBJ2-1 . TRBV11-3 CASSSAGTGNNEQFF TGTGCCAGCAGCTCCGCCGGGACTGGCAACAATGAGCAGTTCTTC
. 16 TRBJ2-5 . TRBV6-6 CASRPFLGAEQETQYF TGTGCCAGCAGGCCCTTTTTAGGAGCGGAACAAGAGACCCAGTACTTC
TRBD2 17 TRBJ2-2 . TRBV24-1 CATSDPGLATNTGELFF TGTGCCACCAGTGACCCGGGACTAGCGACGAACACCGGGGAGCTGTTTTTT
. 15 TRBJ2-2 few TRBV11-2 CASSSLWRGQRELFF TGTGCCAGCAGCTCCCTCTGGAGGGGTCAAAGGGAGCTGTTTTTT
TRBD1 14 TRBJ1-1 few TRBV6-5 CASRTQGMNTEAFF TGTGCCAGCAGAACACAGGGGATGAACACTGAAGCTTTCTTT
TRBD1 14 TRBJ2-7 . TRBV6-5 CASTERQGTYEQYF TGTGCCAGCACGGAAAGACAGGGGACCTACGAGCAGTACTTC
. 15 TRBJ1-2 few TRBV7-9 CASSSSPAGVNGYTF TGTGCCAGCAGCTCTTCACCGGCAGGGGTGAATGGCTACACCTTC
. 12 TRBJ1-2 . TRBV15 CATSTTDYGYTF TGTGCCACCAGCACGACAGACTATGGCTACACCTTC
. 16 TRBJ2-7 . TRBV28 CASSLAPPVTSYEQYF TGTGCCAGCAGTTTAGCCCCACCAGTTACCTCCTACGAGCAGTACTTC
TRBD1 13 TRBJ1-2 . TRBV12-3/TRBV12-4 CASSPGQGRSYTF TGTGCCAGCAGTCCGGGACAGGGGCGAAGCTACACCTTC
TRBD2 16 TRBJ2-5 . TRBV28 CASSLWPGRGGETQYF TGTGCCAGCAGTTTATGGCCCGGGCGGGGGGGGGAGACCCAGTACTTC
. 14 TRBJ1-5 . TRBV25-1 CASSETGSNQPQHF TGTGCCAGCAGTGAAACAGGGTCAAATCAGCCCCAGCATTTT
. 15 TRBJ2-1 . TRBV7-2 CASSLPGSPLREQFF TGTGCCAGCAGCTTGCCCGGATCCCCTTTGCGGGAGCAGTTCTTC
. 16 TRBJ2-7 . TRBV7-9 CASSSLRGTEIYEQYF TGTGCCAGCAGCTCCCTTAGAGGGACTGAGATCTACGAGCAGTACTTC
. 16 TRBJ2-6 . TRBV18 CASSPGVGSGANVLTF TGTGCCAGCTCACCGGGAGTGGGCTCTGGGGCCAACGTCCTGACTTTC
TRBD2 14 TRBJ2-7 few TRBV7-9 CASSLAGGSAEQYF TGTGCCAGCAGCTTAGCGGGCGGGAGTGCCGAGCAGTACTTC
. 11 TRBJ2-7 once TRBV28 CASSLAYEQYF TGTGCCAGCAGCCTGGCTTACGAGCAGTACTTC
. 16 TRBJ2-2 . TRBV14 CASSQGRVANTGELFF TGTGCCAGCAGCCAAGGGAGGGTGGCGAACACCGGGGAGCTGTTTTTT
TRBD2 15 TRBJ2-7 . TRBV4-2 CASSQRTSGSPEQYF TGTGCCAGCAGCCAACGAACTAGCGGGAGCCCCGAGCAGTACTTC
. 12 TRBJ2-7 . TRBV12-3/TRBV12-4 CASSPPGVKQYF TGTGCCAGCAGTCCCCCGGGGGTTAAGCAGTACTTC
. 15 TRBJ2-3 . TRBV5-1 CASSSWPEEADTQYF TGCGCCAGCAGCTCCTGGCCCGAGGAAGCAGATACGCAGTATTTT
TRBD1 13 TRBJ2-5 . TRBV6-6 CASSGQGWETQYF TGTGCCAGCAGTGGACAGGGTTGGGAGACCCAGTACTTC
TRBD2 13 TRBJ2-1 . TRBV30 CAWRGAGGVEQFF TGTGCCTGGAGAGGAGCGGGAGGGGTTGAGCAGTTCTTC
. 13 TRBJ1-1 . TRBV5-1 CASSLRERAEAFF TGCGCCAGCAGCTTGCGGGAAAGGGCTGAAGCTTTCTTT